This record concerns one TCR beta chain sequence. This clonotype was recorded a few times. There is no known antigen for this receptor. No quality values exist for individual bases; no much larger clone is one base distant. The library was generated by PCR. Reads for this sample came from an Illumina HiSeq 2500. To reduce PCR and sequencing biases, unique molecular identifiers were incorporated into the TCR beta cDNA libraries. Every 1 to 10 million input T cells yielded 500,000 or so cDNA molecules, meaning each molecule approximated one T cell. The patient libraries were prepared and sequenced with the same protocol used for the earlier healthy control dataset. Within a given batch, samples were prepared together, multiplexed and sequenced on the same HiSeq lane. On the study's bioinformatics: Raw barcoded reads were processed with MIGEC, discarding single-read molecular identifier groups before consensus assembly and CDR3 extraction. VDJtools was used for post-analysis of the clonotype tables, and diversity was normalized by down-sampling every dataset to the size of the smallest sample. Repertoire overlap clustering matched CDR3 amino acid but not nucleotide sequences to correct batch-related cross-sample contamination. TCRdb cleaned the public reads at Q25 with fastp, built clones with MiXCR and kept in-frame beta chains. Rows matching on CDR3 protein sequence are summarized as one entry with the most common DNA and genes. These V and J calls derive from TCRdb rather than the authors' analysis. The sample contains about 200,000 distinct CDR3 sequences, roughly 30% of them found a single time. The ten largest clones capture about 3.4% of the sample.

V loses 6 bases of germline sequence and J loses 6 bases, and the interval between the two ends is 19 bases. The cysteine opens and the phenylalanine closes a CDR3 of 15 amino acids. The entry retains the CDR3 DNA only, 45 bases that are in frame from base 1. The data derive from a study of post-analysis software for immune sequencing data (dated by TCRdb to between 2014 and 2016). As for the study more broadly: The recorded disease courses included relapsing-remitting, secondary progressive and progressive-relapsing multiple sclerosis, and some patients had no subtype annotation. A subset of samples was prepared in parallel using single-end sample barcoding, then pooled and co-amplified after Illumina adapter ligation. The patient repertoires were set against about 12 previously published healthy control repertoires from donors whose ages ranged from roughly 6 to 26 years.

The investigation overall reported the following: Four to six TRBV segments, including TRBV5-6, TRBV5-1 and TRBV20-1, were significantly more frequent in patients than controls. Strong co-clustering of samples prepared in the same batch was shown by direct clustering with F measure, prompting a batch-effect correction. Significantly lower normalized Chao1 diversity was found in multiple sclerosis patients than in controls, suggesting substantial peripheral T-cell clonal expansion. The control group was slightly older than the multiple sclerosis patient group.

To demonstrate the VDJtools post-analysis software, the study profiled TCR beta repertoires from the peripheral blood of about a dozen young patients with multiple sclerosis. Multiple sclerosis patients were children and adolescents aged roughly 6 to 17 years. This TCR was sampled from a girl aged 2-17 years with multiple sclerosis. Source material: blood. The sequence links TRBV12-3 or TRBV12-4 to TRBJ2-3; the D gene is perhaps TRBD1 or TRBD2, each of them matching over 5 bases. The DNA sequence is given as TGTGCCAGCAGCTTATCAGCAGGGAGAGGGGATACGCAGTATTTT. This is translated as CASSLSAGRGDTQYF.